This TCR beta chain derives from a study of shared clonotypes between healthy human individuals. Looking at the study overall: Researchers assigned three CD4 naive, three CD4 memory, two CD8 naive and one CD8 memory plate to each donor.

A remark on this clone: Its specificity is unknown.

As defined, naive CD8 cells were CD45RO-negative and positively selected for CCR7, with terminally differentiated effector memory CD45RA+ cells excluded. Sequencing was performed with immunoSEQ multiplex PCR; in TCRdb, only in-frame clones are kept and a portion is missing. Of about 1,800,000 clones listed, around 96% are singletons. Findings of the study overall: Larger estimated richness was generally recorded for naive subsets relative to memory subsets.

This CDR3 has 15 amino acids. Germline CDR1 PRHDT, CDR2 FYEKMQ (reference sequence). Deletions cut 4 bases from V and 0 bases from J, with 10 bases between. The rearrangement joins TRBV13 to TRBJ1-3; no clear D. This sequence originates from a man aged 18 to 35 in good health. The sample taken for sequencing was naive CD8+ T cells sorted from blood. CDR3 DNA: TGTGCCAGCAGCTCGGCACTGAGCTCTGGAAACACCATATATTTT. It specifies CASSSALSSGNTIYF.